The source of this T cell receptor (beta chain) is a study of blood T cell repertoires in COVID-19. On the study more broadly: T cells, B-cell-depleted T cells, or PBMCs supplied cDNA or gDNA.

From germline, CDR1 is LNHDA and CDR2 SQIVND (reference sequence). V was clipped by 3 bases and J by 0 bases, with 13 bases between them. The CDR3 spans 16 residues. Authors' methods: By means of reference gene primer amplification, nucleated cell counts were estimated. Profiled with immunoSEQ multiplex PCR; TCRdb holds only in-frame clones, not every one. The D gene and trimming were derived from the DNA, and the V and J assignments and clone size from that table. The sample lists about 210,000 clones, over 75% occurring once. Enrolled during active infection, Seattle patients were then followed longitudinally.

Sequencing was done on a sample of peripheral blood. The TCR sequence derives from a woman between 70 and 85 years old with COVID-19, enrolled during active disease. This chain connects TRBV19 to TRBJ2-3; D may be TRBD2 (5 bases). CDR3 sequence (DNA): TGTGCCAGTAGTATGAGACTACTACCTAGCACAGATACGCAGTATTTT. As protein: CASSMRLLPSTDTQYF.